This TCR beta chain derives from a study of CD8 T cells in Susac syndrome. While CD8+ and CD4+ T cells were isolated negatively, TEMRA cells were enriched by FACS. The RNA input was 0.5 to 1 ug, and it was reverse transcribed with random hexamers. The authors amplified TCR beta CDR3 across 54 Vbeta and 13 Jbeta using immunoSEQ multiplex PCR. TCRdb used MiXCR to reprocess the immunoSEQ multiplex PCR reads, holding one entry per CDR3 protein. The sample holds tens of thousands of distinct CDR3 sequences; around 94% are singletons and the top ten take about 0.3%. The germline V gene has CDR1 MDHEN and CDR2 SYDVKM. Deletions cut 3 bases from V and 4 bases from J, with 13 bases between. The CDR3 extends over 14 amino acids.

This TCR was recovered from a human donor in good health. The chain joins TRBV28 to TRBJ2-7, with a weak D call TRBD2 (6 bases). The sample consisted of CD8+ T cells from PBMCs. CDR3 bases: TGTGCCAGCAGTTTCGGAGGGGTTGGGTACGAGCAGTACTTC. Amino acids: CASSFGGVGYEQYF.